This TCR beta chain appears in the sequencing data of a study of human T cells and chemical hapten exposure. Overall study results and limits: DPC sensitization did not alter TCRs above 1 in 1000 frequency.

Time point: pre-sensitization, week 0. Treatment of the sample: therapeutic diphenylcyclopropenone sensitization with weekly scalp DPC. This clonotype showed up many times. Its antigen is unknown. TCRdb redid the calling of the RACE reads with MiXCR, one entry per CDR3 protein. The sample includes 89,000 or so distinct CDR3 sequences, 8.5% of them seen just once. CDR1 is KGHDR, CDR2 SFDVKD, per germline. This CDR3 has 16 amino acids. The J segment lost 4 bases and the V segment lost 6 bases, leaving 7 bases of the junction unmatched. The chain links TRBV24-1 to TRBJ2-3, with TRBD2 matching 12 bases. This TCR derives from a man aged 35 to 55 with alopecia areata. Some clones in this sample may be carry-over from other donors' samples. Specimen: whole blood, collected in connection with sensitization to the hapten diphenylcyclopropenone (DPC). DNA for the CDR3: TGTGCCACCAGTAGGACTAGCGGGAACCTCCCAGATACGCAGTATTTT. Its translation: CATSRTSGNLPDTQYF.